The 16 T cell receptor beta chains below were found in one sample sequenced in a study of cytomegalovirus exposure and HLA in healthy donors. 60 Vbeta and 13 Jbeta primers were used in PCR. Profiling relied on immunoSEQ multiplex PCR, and the TCRdb table lists in-frame clones only, not all of them. The data hold about 130,000 clones, with around 80% observed a single time. Sequences were obtained from PBMCs. The receptor source for this set is a woman aged 35 to 49 in good health and CMV-seronegative.

The genes are TRBV9 and TRBJ2-1, with 8 bases that match TRBD2. V lost 0 bases, J lost 4 bases, and 6 bases stayed unmatched. Germline V gene sequence: CDR1 SGDLS, CDR2 YYNGEE. This CDR3 is 16 amino acids long. CDR3 DNA sequence: TGTGCCAGCAGCGTAGGCTCAGCGGGAGCGTACAATGAGCAGTTCTTC. This codes for CASSVGSAGAYNEQFF. The full variable domain, its missing parts supplied by reference TRBV9 and TRBJ2-1, is DSGVTQTPKHLITATGQRVTLRCSPRSGDLSVYWYQQSLDQGLQFLIQYYNGEERAKGNILERFSAQQFPDLHSELNLSSLELGDSALYFCASSVGSAGAYNEQFFGPGTRLTVL.

The chain is built from TRBV7-3 and TRBJ2-2; 9 nucleotides match TRBD2. Germline trimming cut 1 base from V and 4 bases from J; bases unmatched to any gene: 4. The CDR3 covers 16 residues. CDR1 SGHTA and CDR2 FQGTGA come from the germline V gene. The CDR3 DNA reads as TGTGCCAGCAGCTTAAAGGCGGGGGGGAGCACCGGGGAGCTGTTTTTT. It specifies CASSLKAGGSTGELFF.

About this clone: A read error may account for a junction end that differs from germline. The chain employs TRBV7-9 and TRBJ1-6; D call uncertain. From germline, CDR1 is SEHNR and CDR2 FQNEAQ (reference sequence). This CDR3 is 16 amino acids long. The DNA of the CDR3 is TGTTCCAGCAGCTTAGGGTCTTCTACCTATAATTCACCCCTCCACTTT. Its protein is CSSSLGSSTYNSPLHF.

The chain is built from TRBV9 and TRBJ1-2, with 12 bases aligning to TRBD1. J gave up 7 bases and V 4 bases, and 14 bases lay outside the gene matches. The CDR3 is 17 amino acids. Germline V gene sequence: CDR1 SGDLS, CDR2 YYNGEE. This chain's CDR3 is CASSSLSGTGGVAGYTF. The CDR3 DNA follows: TGTGCCAGCAGCTCTCTCTCCGGGACAGGGGGCGTCGCTGGCTACACCTTC. Looking up the rest from reference TRBV9 and TRBJ1-2 gives the full variable domain: DSGVTQTPKHLITATGQRVTLRCSPRSGDLSVYWYQQSLDQGLQFLIQYYNGEERAKGNILERFSAQQFPDLHSELNLSSLELGDSALYFCASSSLSGTGGVAGYTFGSGTRLTVV.

The J gene is TRBJ1-5, the V gene TRBV5-5; D is undetermined. The CDR3 sequence is 18 residues long. The germline V gene encodes CDR1 SGHKS and CDR2 YYEKEE (reference sequence). The ends were cut back, 0 bases at V and 0 bases at J, with 16 bases in the middle. The CDR3 DNA sequence: TGTGCCAGCAGCTTGGGGCCCCCGAGGTTCGCTAGCAATCAGCCCCAGCATTTT. Translated: CASSLGPPRFASNQPQHF.

The chain has TRBV5-1 and TRBJ2-1, with 9 bases that match TRBD1. The CDR3 spans 17 residues. V dropped 1 base and J dropped 7; count of bases not matched to a gene: 12. Germline V CDR1 and CDR2: SGHRS, YFSETQ. CDR3 sequence: CASSLLQTGGTGNEQFF. The CDR3 region has the DNA TGCGCCAGCAGCTTGCTACAAACGGGCGGGACAGGGAATGAGCAGTTCTTC.

This clone has more than one count but fewer than ten. CDR3 nucleotide sequence: TGTGCCAGCAGCTTGTCCCTGACAGGGGGGGTACGCGAGCAGTACTTC. Translated: CASSLSLTGGVREQYF. The rearrangement uses TRBV5-4 and TRBJ2-5; TRBD1 matches 9 bases. The J call may not be correct, given that the DNA end is closer to TRBJ2-7. Germline lookup yields CDR1 SGHNT and CDR2 YYREEE (reference sequence). The length of the CDR3 is 16 residues.

DNA of the CDR3: TGTGCCAGCAGCTCCCGGGACAGGACGATCTATGGCTACACCTTC. Amino acid sequence: CASSSRDRTIYGYTF. V is TRBV11-1 and J is TRBJ1-2; 8 bases agree with TRBD1. V shed 4 bases, J shed 4 bases, and the junction held 8 bases outside the gene matches. Germline CDR1 is SGHAT and CDR2 is FQDESV (reference sequence). CDR3 size: 15 residues.

This clone has a handful of counts. The chain joins TRBV5-1 to TRBJ1-1; D remains ambiguous. Trimming left V 2 bases short and J 1 base short, with 6 bases between. Per germline, CDR1 SGHRS and CDR2 YFSETQ. The CDR3 length is 13 residues. CDR3 coding DNA: TGCGCCAGCAGCTTCTCGGGGAACACTGAAGCTTTCTTT. As protein: CASSFSGNTEAFF.

The rearrangement uses TRBV25-1 and TRBJ1-2, with TRBD1 identical over 10 bases. The CDR3 has 15 amino acids. With V trimmed by 1 base and J by 6 bases, 5 bases remained unmatched. Germline values: CDR1 MGHDK, CDR2 SYGVNS. The CDR3 loop is CASSESMTGGDGYTF. The DNA for the CDR3 is TGTGCCAGCAGTGAATCCATGACAGGGGGCGATGGCTACACCTTC.

This clone appeared a few times. The junction does not match germline at one end; this may be a read error. The V gene is TRBV6-6, the J gene TRBJ2-6; TRBD1 might be the D (5 bases). The germline CDR1 and CDR2 sequences are MNHNY and SVGAGI (reference sequence). This CDR3 is built from 15 residues. CDR3 residues: CASSYSTSGANGLTF. CDR3 nucleotide sequence: TGTGCCAGCAGTTACTCGACCTCTGGGGCCAACGGCCTGACTTTC.

The chain recombines TRBV7-2 with TRBJ2-7; TRBD1 aligns across 12 bases. The CDR3 sequence is 18 residues long. Unmatched junction bases numbered 13, after V lost 4 bases and J lost 3 bases. The germline CDR1 and CDR2 sequences are SGHTA and FQGNSA. CDR3: CASSWGTGGASSIYEQYF. The CDR3 DNA reads as TGTGCCAGCAGCTGGGGGACAGGGGGCGCGTCATCGATCTACGAGCAGTACTTC.

In this sample, this clone turned up once. The chain is built from TRBV5-1 and TRBJ2-5; D unresolved. In germline, CDR1 is SGHRS, CDR2 YFSETQ. Trimming cost V 0 bases and J 0 bases, with 6 bases left between them. The CDR3 is made up of 14 amino acids. The DNA of the CDR3 is TGCGCCAGCAGCTTGGCGACAAACCAAGAGACCCAGTACTTC. Translated: CASSLATNQETQYF.

V is TRBV28 and J is TRBJ1-3, with D possibly matching TRBD1 (6 bases). CDR1 is MDHEN, CDR2 SYDVKM, per germline. Trimming took off 4 bases at V and 0 bases at J, with 13 bases between the two ends. The CDR3 has 16 amino acids. Here the CDR3 reads CASSSGHTISGNTIYF. The DNA of the CDR3 is TGTGCCAGCAGTTCGGGACACACGATCTCTGGAAACACCATATATTTT.

This clone occurred once. The CDR3 bases are TGTGCCAGCAGCTTACTAGCGGGGGGGTTGGCCGAAGAGACCCAGTACTTC. It specifies CASSLLAGGLAEETQYF. The chain couples TRBV5-4 to TRBJ2-5; 13 bases agree with TRBD2. The CDR3 is 17 residues long. J lost 3 bases, V lost 2 bases, and 7 bases had no gene match. Per the germline V gene, CDR1 is SGHNT and CDR2 is YYREEE (reference sequence).

The rearrangement joins TRBV6-4 to TRBJ2-5, with 10 bases matching TRBD1. The CDR3 extends over 14 amino acids. CDR1 and CDR2 (germline): MRHNA, SNTAGT. Losses at the gene ends were 7 bases for V and 5 bases for J; bases not matched to a gene: 7. The CDR3 DNA follows: TGTGCCAGCAACTCGGACAGGGGGAAGGAGACCCAGTACTTC. Translation gives CASNSDRGKETQYF.